The clone carrying this T cell receptor beta chain was seen a handful of times. Its antigen is as yet unknown. TCRdb reprocessed the reads with MiXCR, giving one entry per CDR3 protein. The sample holds roughly 350,000 distinct CDR3 sequences, roughly 34% seen once. With V trimmed by 6 bases and J by 7 bases, 9 bases remained unmatched. CDR1 and CDR2 (germline): MNHEY, SVGEGT. The CDR3 loop spans 15 amino acids. This entry comes from a study of T cell repertoires in cytomegalovirus infection. At the level of the study: The study used recently identified HLA-C-restricted and well-studied HLA-B-restricted CMV epitopes. Public TCR beta signature analysis indicated the presence of both CMV infection and matching HLA type. Whole-study results and caveats: HLA-C-restricted CMV clonotypes gave the most frequent clonotype in two of eight donors.

This sequence originates from a human donor in good health (CMV status not recorded). Some clones in this sample may be carry-over from other donors' samples. Sequenced material: cultured PBMCs, taken from culture after CMV antigen stimulation. V usage is TRBV6-2 or TRBV6-3 and J usage is TRBJ1-6; TRBD1 matches at 7 bases. The CDR3 reads CASRPDRFGNSPLHF. Written as DNA, the CDR3 is TGTGCCAGCAGACCGGACAGGTTTGGAAATTCACCCCTCCACTTT.